One and the same sample provided the 15 T cell receptor beta chains below, sequenced in a study of cytomegalovirus exposure and HLA in healthy donors. In the PCR, 60 Vbeta and 13 Jbeta primers were used. Here immunoSEQ multiplex PCR was the method, and the copy in TCRdb shows in-frame clones only, minus some. The table lists around 93,000 clones, roughly 63% of them singletons. The sample taken for sequencing was PBMCs. The receptor source for this set is a boy under 18 in good health and CMV-seropositive.

As regards this clone: The junction departs from germline at one end; a sequencing error may be responsible. The genes are TRBV30 and TRBJ2-3; D is perhaps TRBD1 (5 bases). The CDR3 has 14 residues. Germline values: CDR1 GTSNPN, CDR2 SVGIG (reference sequence). The CDR3 region has the DNA TGTGCCTGGGGTGTAGGGGCCAGCACAGATACGCAGTATTTT. This translates into CAWGVGASTDTQYF.

This chain links TRBV7-3 with TRBJ2-1; 9 bases line up with TRBD2. Trimming took 5 bases from V and 4 from J; bases not matched to a gene: 6. Germline CDR1 is SGHTA and CDR2 is FQGTGA. The CDR3 consists of 15 residues. This CDR3 reads CASSLNSGSYNEQFF. The DNA of the CDR3 is TGTGCCAGCAGCCTAAATAGCGGGAGTTACAATGAGCAGTTCTTC.

The rearrangement links TRBV5-8 to TRBJ1-5; tentative D call: TRBD1 (6 bases). The CDR3 loop spans 16 amino acids. Germline CDR1 and CDR2: SGHTS and YDEGEE. V gave up 0 bases and J gave up 6 bases, with 16 bases separating them. Here the CDR3 DNA reads TGTGCCAGCAGCTTGGTTGTGACAGGTTTTAGTCAGCCCCAGCATTTT. Its protein is CASSLVVTGFSQPQHF.

This sequence joins TRBV18 and TRBJ1-2; D ambiguous. V shed 3 bases and J shed 4 bases, with 15 bases lying between them. CDR1 and CDR2 from the germline V gene are KGHSH and LQKENI. CDR3 size: 15 residues. The CDR3: CASSPAADGAYGYTF. CDR3 DNA sequence: TGTGCCAGCTCACCGGCGGCAGATGGAGCCTATGGCTACACCTTC.

This clone was picked up one time. This chain connects TRBV2 to TRBJ1-6; 9 bases agree with TRBD1. The V gene's germline CDR1 is SNHLY and CDR2 FYNNEI. V trimming: 3 bases; J trimming: 8 bases; junction bases outside the gene matches: 5. The length of the CDR3 is 15 residues. CDR3 region: CASSDQTGGYSPLHF. Written as DNA, the CDR3 is TGTGCCAGCAGTGACCAGACAGGGGGTTATTCACCCCTCCACTTT.

The chain employs TRBV5-6 and TRBJ2-3; D unclear. The germline V gene has CDR1 SGHDT and CDR2 YYEEEE. The V and J ends lost 3 bases and 1 base respectively, with 9 bases between them. CDR3 length: 14 residues. CDR3 residues: CASSSLLRTDTQYF. DNA of the CDR3: TGTGCCAGCAGCTCGTTACTTCGCACAGATACGCAGTATTTT.

This chain uses TRBV27 with TRBJ1-6; D is possibly TRBD1 (5 bases). Trimming pared 4 bases from V and 7 bases from J, leaving 14 bases between. From germline, CDR1 is MNHEY and CDR2 SMNVEV (reference sequence). The CDR3 loop spans 15 amino acids. CDR3 residues: CASSSPRGVNSPLHF. Written as DNA, the CDR3 is TGTGCCAGCAGTTCCCCCCGGGGGGTCAATTCACCCCTCCACTTT.

J is TRBJ2-3 and V is TRBV11-2; D is ambiguous. The germline V and J ends were trimmed by 1 base and 9 bases, with 14 bases remaining between them. The germline V gene encodes CDR1 SGHAT and CDR2 FQNNGV. The CDR3 is 14 amino acids. The DNA for the CDR3 is TGTGCCAGCAGCTTAGCACGGAGACCCCTCACGCAGTATTTT. It specifies CASSLARRPLTQYF.

This clone occurred a few times. This chain joins TRBV9 and TRBJ1-6, with D tentatively TRBD1 (5 bases). V lost 0 bases, J lost 10 bases, and 14 bases lay in between. This CDR3 is built from 15 residues. Germline CDR1 and CDR2: SGDLS and YYNGEE. CDR3 DNA: TGTGCCAGCAGCGTAGTCGGCCAGGGCGACTCACCCCTCCACTTT. It translates to CASSVVGQGDSPLHF.

As DNA, the CDR3 is TGTGCCAGCAGCCCCCCGCTCAGACAGGGGGTGAACACTGAAGCTTTCTTT. Protein: CASSPPLRQGVNTEAFF. The chain carries TRBV7-8 and TRBJ1-1; 9 positions agree with TRBD1. Germline V lookup: CDR1 SGHVS, CDR2 FQNEAQ. V lost 5 bases to trimming and J lost 0 bases; unmatched junction nucleotides: 10. The CDR3 contains 17 residues.

This clone has more than one count but fewer than ten. CDR3 DNA: TGTGCCAGCAGCTTGGTTCAGGGGCCCTACGAGCAGTACTTC. The encoded protein is CASSLVQGPYEQYF. The chain combines TRBV5-5 with TRBJ2-7, with D perhaps matching TRBD1 (6 bases). In germline, CDR1 is SGHKS, CDR2 YYEKEE (reference sequence). The CDR3 consists of 14 residues. The ends were cut back, 0 bases at V and 2 bases at J, with 9 bases in the middle.

V gene TRBV30 combines with J gene TRBJ2-5; a possible D gene is TRBD1 (5 bases). Matching the DNA end better, TRBJ2-7 makes the J call doubtful. This CDR3 has 14 amino acids. CDR1 and CDR2 (germline): GTSNPN, SVGIG (reference sequence). The CDR3 sequence: CAWSLGASAYEQYF. CDR3 coding DNA: TGTGCCTGGAGTTTAGGGGCCAGTGCCTACGAGCAGTACTTC.

This clone was counted a few times. J is TRBJ1-1 and V is TRBV7-2, with D tentatively TRBD1 (5 bases). The CDR3 extends over 15 amino acids. Germline V gene lookup returns CDR1 SGHTA and CDR2 FQGNSA. Trimming stripped 3 bases from V and 4 bases from J, with 15 bases between. The CDR3 loop is CASSFSGRASTEAFF. CDR3 DNA sequence: TGTGCCAGCAGCTTTAGTGGCAGGGCGAGCACTGAAGCTTTCTTT. Using reference TRBV7-2 and TRBJ1-1 for the parts outside the CDR3, the full variable domain is GAGVSQSPSNKVTEKGKDVELRCDPISGHTALYWYRQSLGQGLEFLIYFQGNSAPDKSGLPSDRFSAERTGGSVSTLTIQRTQQEDSAVYLCASSFSGRASTEAFFGQGTRLTVV.

A few counts support this clone. The J gene is TRBJ2-1, the V gene TRBV9; possible D gene TRBD2, 6 bases. This CDR3 contains 13 residues. V gave up 0 bases and J gave up 13 bases, with 14 bases separating them. CDR1 SGDLS and CDR2 YYNGEE come from the germline V gene. CDR3 residues: CASSVALGRDQFF. CDR3 DNA: TGTGCCAGCAGCGTAGCTCTTGGGCGGGACCAGTTCTTC.

The genes are TRBV5-1 and TRBJ1-6; the D gene is possibly TRBD1 (5 bases). The CDR3 runs to 12 residues. Trimming stripped 0 bases from V and 11 bases from J, with 6 bases between. Germline loops: CDR1 SGHRS, CDR2 YFSETQ. CDR3 amino acids: CASSLAGAPLHF. The CDR3 coding sequence is TGCGCCAGCAGCTTGGCGGGGGCACCCCTCCACTTT.